Each of the 19 T cell receptor beta chains below was sequenced from the same sample in a study of monozygotic twins with cystic fibrosis. The method was immunoSEQ multiplex PCR; TCRdb's version includes in-frame clones alone and lacks a portion of them. The data show about 23,000 clones, with approximately 90% seen just once and 0.25% to 0.35% held by the top ten. The sequenced sample was blood. Source of these receptors: a girl aged 2-10 years with cystic fibrosis.

This chain links TRBV5-5 with TRBJ2-7; either TRBD1 or TRBD2 may fit D (6 bases each). Germline assignment: CDR1 SGHKS and CDR2 YYEKEE (reference sequence). The CDR3 is 14 amino acids. V lost 0 bases, J lost 2 bases, and 9 bases lay in between. As DNA, the CDR3 is TGTGCCAGCAGCTTGGCGAGGGGGGCCTACGAGCAGTACTTC. As protein: CASSLARGAYEQYF.

The chain is built from TRBV28 and TRBJ1-6, with D unresolved. Per germline, CDR1 MDHEN and CDR2 SYDVKM. The V end was cut by 8 bases, the J end by 10 bases, with 18 bases between. The CDR3 runs to 14 residues. In nucleotides, the CDR3 is TGTGCCAGCGCCTCTGGGCAGGCCCGATCACCCCTCCACTTT. It translates to CASASGQARSPLHF.

The chain links TRBV28 to TRBJ2-7; 14 bases align to TRBD2. CDR1 and CDR2 (germline): MDHEN, SYDVKM. J lost 6 bases, V lost 5 bases, and 12 bases had no gene match. The CDR3 covers 17 residues. CDR3 sequence (DNA): TGTGCCAGCAGTCAGACCCTCCGACTAGCGGGGGGGTTCGAGCAGTACTTC. Translation gives CASSQTLRLAGGFEQYF.

The chain links TRBV4-3 to TRBJ2-1; 7 bases line up with TRBD2. The trim removed 3 bases at V and 9 bases at J, leaving 17 bases unmatched. Germline V gene lookup returns CDR1 LGHNA and CDR2 YSLEER. The CDR3 runs to 17 residues. The CDR3 DNA follows: TGCGCCAGCAGCCATCATACCGGGACTACCTATGGGGGTGAGCAGTTCTTC. It encodes CASSHHTGTTYGGEQFF.

This clone has only one observation. The rearrangement links TRBV14 to TRBJ2-5; possibly TRBD1 for D (5 bases). The germline gives CDR1 SGHDN, CDR2 FVKESK. There are 14 residues in the CDR3. Trimming removed 4 bases at V and 6 bases at J, with 15 bases between. As DNA, the CDR3 is TGTGCCAGCAGCCGGACCCAGGGCTTGCAGACCCAGTACTTC. As protein: CASSRTQGLQTQYF.

The V gene is TRBV29-1, the J gene TRBJ1-1; D may be TRBD1 (6 bases). The CDR3 runs to 14 residues. Germline lookup yields CDR1 SQVTM and CDR2 ANQGSEA. Trimming left V 7 bases short and J 3 bases short, with 18 bases between. Written as DNA, the CDR3 is TGCAGCGCGTCCCGGACAGTACTCTACACTGAAGCTTTCTTT. Its translation is CSASRTVLYTEAFF.

The J gene is TRBJ1-2, the V gene TRBV6-5; D is possibly TRBD1 (5 bases). Germline V gene data show CDR1 as MNHEY and CDR2 as SVGAGI. There are 14 residues in the CDR3. Trimming cost V 5 bases and J 6 bases, with 16 bases left between them. CDR3 sequence reads: CASSLGAGGNGYTF. The CDR3 DNA reads as TGTGCCAGCAGTCTCGGGGCAGGCGGGAATGGCTACACCTTC.

V and J are TRBV29-1 and TRBJ1-1, with a weak D call TRBD1 (6 bases). Germline CDR1 SQVTM, CDR2 ANQGSEA. With 0 bases removed from V and 7 bases from J, the gap between germline ends came to 15 bases. The CDR3 is 14 amino acids. Written as DNA, the CDR3 is TGCAGCGTTGAAGATTTAGGGGGTACGGGTGAAGCTTTCTTT. The encoded protein is CSVEDLGGTGEAFF.

The chain links TRBV6-6 to TRBJ1-2, with D maybe TRBD1 (6 bases). The ends were cut back, 6 bases at V and 6 bases at J, with 20 bases in the middle. The length of the CDR3 is 15 residues. Germline V gives CDR1 MNHNY, CDR2 SVGAGI (reference sequence). In DNA form, the CDR3 reads TGTGCCAGCAGAAACAGGGAAACCGGACTAAATGGCTACACCTTC. It encodes CASRNRETGLNGYTF.

V and J are TRBV10-3 and TRBJ2-2, with TRBD2 as a possible D gene (7 bases). Trimming shortened V by 0 bases and J by 0 bases, and 14 bases separated the two germline ends. Per the germline V gene, CDR1 is ENHRY and CDR2 is SYGVKD. The CDR3 consists of 18 residues. Written as DNA, the CDR3 is TGTGCCATCAGTGAGTCGGAGTGGCGGGGGCCGAACACCGGGGAGCTGTTTTTT. Translated, it gives CAISESEWRGPNTGELFF.

CDR3 region: CASSLIRDSFANTEAFF. CDR3 bases: TGTGCCAGCAGTTTAATCCGGGACAGCTTTGCGAACACTGAAGCTTTCTTT. The J gene is TRBJ1-1, the V gene TRBV28; 7 nucleotides align to TRBD1. The CDR3 contains 17 residues. J was trimmed by 1 base and V by 2 bases; bases with no gene match: 10. The germline CDR1 and CDR2 sequences are MDHEN and SYDVKM. Together with reference TRBV28 and TRBJ1-1, the CDR3 gives the full variable domain: DVKVTQSSRYLVKRTGEKVFLECVQDMDHENMFWYRQDPGLGLRLIYFSYDVKMKEKGDIPEGYSVSREKKERFSLILESASTNQTSMYLCASSLIRDSFANTEAFFGQGTRLTVV.

This chain links TRBV27 with TRBJ1-1; no reliable D call. Between the trimmed V and J ends, which lost 5 bases and 1 base, there was a span of 8 bases. The CDR3 runs 13 residues. Germline V gives CDR1 MNHEY, CDR2 SMNVEV (reference sequence). The CDR3 sequence: CASSLEGNTEAFF. Written as DNA, the CDR3 is TGTGCCAGCAGTCTGGAGGGGAACACTGAAGCTTTCTTT.

The CDR3 sequence: CSAAGANHPYEQYF. The CDR3 nucleotides read TGCAGCGCGGCCGGGGCTAATCACCCCTACGAGCAGTACTTC. V is TRBV29-1 and J is TRBJ2-7; D possibly matches TRBD1 or TRBD2 (5 bases each). The ends were cut back, 7 bases at V and 2 bases at J, with 18 bases in the middle. This CDR3 is 14 amino acids long. CDR1 is SQVTM, CDR2 ANQGSEA, per germline.

This clone was counted between two and nine times. CDR3 loop: CASSFRGGWEDQETQYF. CDR3 in DNA: TGTGCCAGCAGTTTCCGCGGGGGGTGGGAGGATCAAGAGACCCAGTACTTC. The chain links TRBV28 to TRBJ2-5; 8 bases match TRBD2. The V and J ends lost 3 bases and 2 bases, in that order; junction bases with no gene match: 11. Germline V gene lookup returns CDR1 MDHEN and CDR2 SYDVKM. The CDR3 contains 17 residues.

This clone was recorded only once. The chain carries TRBV6-5 and TRBJ2-3; D possibly corresponds to TRBD2 (6 bases). Per germline, CDR1 MNHEY and CDR2 SVGAGI. Trimming removed 2 bases at V and 0 bases at J, with 12 bases between. The CDR3 length is 16 residues. In nucleotides, the CDR3 is TGTGCCAGCAGTTACAGGTCGGGGGTTAGCACAGATACGCAGTATTTT. Protein product: CASSYRSGVSTDTQYF.

The V and J genes are TRBV4-3 and TRBJ1-3, with 7 bases lining up with TRBD1. The V gene end was trimmed by 3 bases and the J gene end by 4 bases; junction bases not matched to a gene: 15. The CDR3 spans 18 residues. Germline loops: CDR1 LGHNA, CDR2 YSLEER. CDR3 DNA: TGCGCCAGCAGCCAGGGGAAAACGACAGGGACGAGAGGAAACACCATATATTTT. Protein product: CASSQGKTTGTRGNTIYF.

This chain connects TRBV27 to TRBJ1-5, with TRBD1 identical over 9 bases. This CDR3 has 13 residues. With 6 bases clipped from V and 10 bases from J, the junction kept 7 bases outside the gene matches. Germline-derived CDR1 and CDR2 are MNHEY and SMNVEV (reference sequence). The CDR3 nucleotides read TGTGCCAGCAGCCCCGGGACAGGGATCCCCCAGCATTTT. It specifies CASSPGTGIPQHF.

This clone was observed a single time. The chain links TRBV7-9 to TRBJ1-5, with no clear D. Trimming pared 1 base from V and 9 bases from J, leaving 10 bases between. CDR3 length: 13 amino acids. The germline V gene has CDR1 SEHNR and CDR2 FQNEAQ (reference sequence). In DNA, the CDR3 is TGTGCCAGCAGCTTAGGGGAAGGTGGGCCCCAGCATTTT. It is translated as CASSLGEGGPQHF.

The genes are TRBV7-9 and TRBJ1-4; TRBD1 matches at 7 bases. From germline, CDR1 is SEHNR and CDR2 FQNEAQ (reference sequence). This CDR3 is built from 15 residues. Trimming cost V 4 bases and J 6 bases; bases outside gene matches: 8. DNA for the CDR3: TGTGCCAGCAGCTCGTACCAGGGGGTCGATGAAAAACTGTTTTTT. Translated: CASSSYQGVDEKLFF.